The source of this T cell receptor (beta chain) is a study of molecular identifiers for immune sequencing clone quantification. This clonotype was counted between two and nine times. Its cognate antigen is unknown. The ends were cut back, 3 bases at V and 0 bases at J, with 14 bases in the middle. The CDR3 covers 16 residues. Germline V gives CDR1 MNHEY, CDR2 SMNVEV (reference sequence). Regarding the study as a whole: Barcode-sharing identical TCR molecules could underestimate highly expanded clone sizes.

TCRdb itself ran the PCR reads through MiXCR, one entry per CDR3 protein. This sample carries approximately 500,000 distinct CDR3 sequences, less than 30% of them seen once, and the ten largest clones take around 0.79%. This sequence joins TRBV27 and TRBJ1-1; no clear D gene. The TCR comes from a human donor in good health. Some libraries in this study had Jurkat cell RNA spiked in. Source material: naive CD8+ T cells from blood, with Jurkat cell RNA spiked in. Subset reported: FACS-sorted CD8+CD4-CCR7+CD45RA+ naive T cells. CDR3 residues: CASSLLPASMNTEAFF. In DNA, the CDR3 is TGTGCCAGCAGTTTGTTACCCGCCTCAATGAACACTGAAGCTTTCTTT.